Following are 9 T cell receptor beta chains from one sample sequenced in a study of beta chain features in type 1 diabetes. The isolated RNA, all of it, was reverse transcribed, so expressed TCRB transcripts were what got sequenced. The assay was immunoSEQ multiplex PCR, and TCRdb's table has in-frame clones only and misses some. The sample has hundreds of thousands of clones, about a sixth seen once. Material: naive CD4+ T cells from blood. These TCRs come from a man younger than 30 in good health.

This clone occurred once. The rearrangement uses TRBV19 and TRBJ2-7; possibly TRBD1 for D (6 bases). The V and J ends lost 1 base and 2 bases respectively, with 12 bases between them. The germline gives CDR1 LNHDA, CDR2 SQIVND (reference sequence). The CDR3 is 15 amino acids. The CDR3 DNA follows: TGTGCCAGTAGTATAGCTCCGGACAGACCCTACGAGCAGTACTTC. It yields the protein CASSIAPDRPYEQYF.

The J gene is TRBJ2-7, the V gene TRBV11-3; 7 bases match TRBD1. With V trimmed by 2 bases and J by 0 bases, 4 bases remained unmatched. Germline V gene data show CDR1 as SGHNT and CDR2 as YENEEA. The CDR3 has 15 residues. The CDR3 is CASSLTTGNSYEQYF. CDR3 DNA sequence: TGTGCCAGCAGCTTAACGACAGGGAACTCCTACGAGCAGTACTTC.

CDR3 sequence: CASSLDITFNEKLFF. CDR3 bases: TGCGCCAGCAGCTTGGACATTACGTTTAATGAAAAACTGTTTTTT. This chain joins TRBV5-1 and TRBJ1-4; no clear D. V was pared by 0 bases and J by 4 bases, with 10 bases between. CDR1 and CDR2 from the germline V gene are SGHRS and YFSETQ. The CDR3 loop spans 15 amino acids.

This chain connects TRBV6-5 to TRBJ2-7; the match to TRBD1 covers 9 bases. The CDR3 loop spans 14 amino acids. Losses at the gene ends were 6 bases for V and 3 bases for J; bases not matched to a gene: 6. Germline V CDR1 and CDR2: MNHEY, SVGAGI. The CDR3 nucleotides are TGTGCCAGCAGATTAGACAGGGGGTTCTACGAGCAGTACTTC. Protein product: CASRLDRGFYEQYF.

This clone came up a few times. This rearrangement joins TRBV15 to TRBJ2-3, with D uncertain. The germline gives CDR1 LNHNV, CDR2 YYDKDF (reference sequence). Trimming took 0 bases from V and 2 from J, leaving 9 bases between them. CDR3 size: 15 residues. The CDR3 protein is CATSRDGLPTDTQYF. The CDR3 bases are TGTGCCACCAGCAGAGACGGCCTCCCCACAGATACGCAGTATTTT. Looking up the rest from reference TRBV15 and TRBJ2-3 gives the full variable domain: DAMVIQNPRYQVTQFGKPVTLSCSQTLNHNVMYWYQQKSSQAPKLLFHYYDKDFNNEADTPDNFQSRRPNTSFCFLDIRSPGLGDTAMYLCATSRDGLPTDTQYFGPGTRLTVL.

The J gene is TRBJ1-2, the V gene TRBV28, with D possibly matching TRBD1 (5 bases). CDR3 length equals 15 residues. CDR1 and CDR2 (germline): MDHEN, SYDVKM. The V and J ends lost 6 bases and 4 bases respectively, with 18 bases between them. DNA of the CDR3: TGTGCCAGCAGGGAACCGGGGGGAGGAATCTATGGCTACACCTTC. Amino acid sequence: CASREPGGGIYGYTF.

A word on this clone: One end of the junction does not line up with germline, which may come from a read error. The genes are TRBV29-1 and TRBJ2-7; D is possibly TRBD2 (6 bases). Germline V gene sequence: CDR1 SQVTM, CDR2 ANQGSEA. The CDR3 extends over 11 amino acids. CDR3 bases: TGCAGCGTTGCCCGGGTCCCGGGAGCCAACTTC. Its translation: CSVARVPGANF.

V gene TRBV2 combines with J gene TRBJ2-7; TRBD2 aligns across 9 bases. V was pared by 10 bases and J by 2 bases, with 12 bases of the junction left unmatched. The length of the CDR3 is 15 residues. Germline V CDR1 and CDR2: SNHLY, FYNNEI. The CDR3 sequence: CATAPWTSVPYEQYF. The CDR3 coding sequence is TGTGCCACCGCGCCCTGGACTAGCGTCCCCTACGAGCAGTACTTC.

This clone appeared a few times. This chain uses TRBV28 with TRBJ1-6; maybe TRBD1 (6 bases). The CDR3 totals 13 residues. V was trimmed by 3 bases and J by 7 bases, leaving 7 bases between them. In germline, CDR1 is MDHEN, CDR2 SYDVKM. This CDR3 reads CASSFRGNSPLHF. In DNA, the CDR3 is TGTGCCAGCAGTTTCAGGGGAAATTCACCCCTCCACTTT.